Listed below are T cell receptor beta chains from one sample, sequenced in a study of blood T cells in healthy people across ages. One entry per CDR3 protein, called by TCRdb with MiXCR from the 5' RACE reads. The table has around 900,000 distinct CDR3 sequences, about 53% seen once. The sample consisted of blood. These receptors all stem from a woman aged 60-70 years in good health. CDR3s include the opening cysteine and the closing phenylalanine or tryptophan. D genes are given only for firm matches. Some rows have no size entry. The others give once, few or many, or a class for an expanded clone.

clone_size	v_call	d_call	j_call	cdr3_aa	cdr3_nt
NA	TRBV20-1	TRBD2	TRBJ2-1	CSARGIGGRADNEQFF	TGCAGTGCTAGGGGGATTGGCGGGAGGGCGGACAATGAGCAGTTCTTC
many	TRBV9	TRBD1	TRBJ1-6	CASSPGQGKNSPLHF	TGTGCCAGCAGCCCTGGACAGGGGAAGAATTCACCCCTCCACTTT
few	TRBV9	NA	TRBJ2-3	CASSPRPLETDTQYF	TGTGCCAGCAGCCCAAGGCCCCTTGAAACAGATACGCAGTATTTT
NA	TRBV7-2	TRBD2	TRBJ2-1	CASWTSGKYNEQFF	TGTGCCAGCTGGACTAGCGGGAAGTACAATGAGCAGTTCTTC
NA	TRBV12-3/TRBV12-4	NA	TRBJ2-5	CASRNQEAETQYF	TGTGCCAGCCGAAACCAAGAGGCCGAGACCCAGTACTTC
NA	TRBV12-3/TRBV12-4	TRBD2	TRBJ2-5	CASSLPSSGRKETQYF	TGTGCCAGCAGTTTGCCGAGTAGCGGGAGGAAGGAGACCCAGTACTTC
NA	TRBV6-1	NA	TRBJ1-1	CASSVRYRKASNTEAFF	TGTGCCAGCAGTGTGAGGTACAGGAAGGCATCGAACACTGAAGCTTTCTTT
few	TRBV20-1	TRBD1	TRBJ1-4	CSARDSQKEKLFF	TGCAGTGCCAGGGACAGTCAAAAGGAAAAACTGTTTTTT
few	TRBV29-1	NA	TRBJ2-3	CSVKTPLGPHGDTQYF	TGCAGCGTTAAAACCCCTCTCGGGCCCCATGGAGATACGCAGTATTTT
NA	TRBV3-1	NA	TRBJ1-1	CASSQGGHNTEAFF	TGTGCCAGCAGCCAAGGTGGACACAACACTGAAGCTTTCTTT
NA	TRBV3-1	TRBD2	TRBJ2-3	CASSQDRLAVTDTQYF	TGTGCCAGCAGCCAAGATCGACTAGCGGTCACAGATACGCAGTATTTT
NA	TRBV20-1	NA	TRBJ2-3	CSARRTGSTDTQYF	TGCAGTGCTAGGAGGACTGGAAGCACAGATACGCAGTATTTT
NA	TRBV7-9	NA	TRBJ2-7	CASGTTETYEQYF	TGTGCCAGCGGCACGACAGAGACCTACGAGCAGTACTTC
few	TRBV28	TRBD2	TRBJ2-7	CASSQLAGVFDEQYF	TGTGCCAGCAGCCAATTAGCGGGAGTCTTTGACGAGCAGTACTTC
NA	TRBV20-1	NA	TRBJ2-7	CSARDGVSYEQYF	TGCAGTGCTAGAGACGGGGTCTCCTACGAGCAGTACTTC
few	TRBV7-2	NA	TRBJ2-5	CASSLAYNEQYF	TGTGCCAGCAGCTTAGCTTACAATGAGCAGTACTTC
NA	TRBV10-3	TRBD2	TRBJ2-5	CAISDTGRAETQYF	TGTGCCATCAGTGATACCGGGAGGGCGGAGACCCAGTACTTC
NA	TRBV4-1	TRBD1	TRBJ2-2	CASRTGQSNTGELFF	TGCGCCAGCAGGACGGGACAGTCGAACACCGGGGAGCTGTTTTTT
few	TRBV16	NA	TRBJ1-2	CASNPQGYGYTF	TGTGCCAGCAACCCCCAGGGCTATGGCTACACCTTC
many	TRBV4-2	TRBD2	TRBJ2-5	CASSQGGASGRETQYF	TGTGCCAGCAGCCAAGGTGGGGCTAGCGGGAGAGAGACCCAGTACTTC
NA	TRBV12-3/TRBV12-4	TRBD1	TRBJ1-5	CASNRGTAAYSNQPQHF	TGTGCCAGCAACAGGGGGACCGCGGCTTATAGCAATCAGCCCCAGCATTTT
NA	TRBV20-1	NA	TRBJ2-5	CSGHGRNQETQYF	TGCAGTGGACACGGGAGAAACCAAGAGACCCAGTACTTC
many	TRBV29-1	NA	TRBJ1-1	CSVRDTEAFF	TGCAGCGTCAGAGACACTGAAGCTTTCTTT
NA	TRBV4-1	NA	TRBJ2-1	CASSQEPNHNEQFF	TGCGCCAGCAGCCAGGAGCCGAACCACAATGAGCAGTTCTTC
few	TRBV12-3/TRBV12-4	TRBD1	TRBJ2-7	CASSRQDRARYEQYF	TGTGCCAGCAGTCGACAGGACAGGGCGAGGTACGAGCAGTACTTC
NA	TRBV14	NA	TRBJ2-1	CASSLTLYNEQFF	TGTGCCAGCAGCCTGACTTTATACAATGAGCAGTTCTTC
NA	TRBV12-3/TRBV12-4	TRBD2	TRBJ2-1	CASSFRAGGQTYNEQFF	TGTGCCAGCAGTTTTCGGGCGGGAGGGCAAACCTACAATGAGCAGTTCTTC
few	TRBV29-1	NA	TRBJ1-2	CSVLPATIRSSGYTF	TGCAGCGTCCTCCCAGCGACAATTAGATCCTCTGGCTACACCTTC
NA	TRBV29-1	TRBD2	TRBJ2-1	CSVVETSGNERFF	TGCAGCGTTGTAGAAACTAGCGGCAATGAGCGGTTCTTC
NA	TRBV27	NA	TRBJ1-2	CASSRGWGLDTYGYTF	TGTGCCAGCAGCCGTGGGTGGGGGCTTGATACCTATGGCTACACCTTC
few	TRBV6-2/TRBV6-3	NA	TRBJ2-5	CASSYGPSGTQYF	TGTGCCAGCAGTTACGGTCCCAGTGGAACCCAGTACTTC
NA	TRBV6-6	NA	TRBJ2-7	CASGARDGAPYEQYF	TGTGCCAGCGGCGCCCGGGACGGGGCACCCTACGAGCAGTACTTC
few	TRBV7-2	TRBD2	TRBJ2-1	CASSLGTSWTYNEQFF	TGTGCCAGCAGCTTGGGGACTAGCTGGACCTACAATGAGCAGTTCTTC
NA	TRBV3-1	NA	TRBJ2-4	CASSGLEQGLNIQYF	TGTGCCAGCAGCGGCCTAGAACAGGGTTTGAACATTCAGTACTTC
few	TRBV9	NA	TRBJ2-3	CASSVGSGYRTDTQYF	TGTGCCAGCAGCGTAGGGAGCGGGTACCGCACAGATACGCAGTATTTT
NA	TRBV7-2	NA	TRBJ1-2	CASSPSTVTYGYTF	TGTGCCAGCAGCCCGAGCACAGTCACTTATGGCTACACCTTC
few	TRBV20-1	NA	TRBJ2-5	CSATGSREQYF	TGCAGTGCAACAGGTTCTAGGGAGCAGTACTTC
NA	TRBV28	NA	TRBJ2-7	CASKSGSYNEQYF	TGTGCCAGCAAGAGCGGCTCCTACAATGAGCAGTACTTC
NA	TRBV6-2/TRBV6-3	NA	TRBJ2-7	CASSYAISYEQYF	TGTGCCAGCAGTTACGCTATCTCCTACGAGCAGTACTTC
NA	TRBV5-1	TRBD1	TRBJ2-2	CASSLTGGRAGELFF	TGCGCCAGCAGCTTGACAGGGGGAAGGGCCGGGGAGCTGTTTTTT
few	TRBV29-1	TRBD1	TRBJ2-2	CSVEETTGWTGELFF	TGCAGCGTTGAAGAGACGACAGGGTGGACCGGGGAGCTGTTTTTT
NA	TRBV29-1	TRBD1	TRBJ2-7	CSVGTGESEQYF	TGCAGCGTTGGGACAGGGGAGAGCGAGCAGTACTTC
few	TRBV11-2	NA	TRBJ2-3	CASSLGAVLTDTQYF	TGTGCCAGCAGCTTAGGGGCAGTCCTTACAGATACGCAGTATTTT
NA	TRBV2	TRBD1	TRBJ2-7	CASTRQGKNYEQYF	TGTGCCAGCACCCGACAGGGGAAGAACTACGAGCAGTACTTC
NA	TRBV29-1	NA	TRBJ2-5	CSVSNNEQYF	TGCAGCGTCAGTAACAATGAGCAGTACTTC
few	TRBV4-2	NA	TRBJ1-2	CASSQDGQIYGYTF	TGTGCCAGCAGCCAAGATGGCCAGATCTATGGCTACACCTTC
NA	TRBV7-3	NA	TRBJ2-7	CASSLTLASEQYF	TGTGCCAGCAGCTTAACGTTAGCATCCGAGCAGTACTTC
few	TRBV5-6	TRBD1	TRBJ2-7	CASSSAQDRITYEQYF	TGTGCCAGCAGCTCAGCCCAGGACAGGATCACCTACGAGCAGTACTTC
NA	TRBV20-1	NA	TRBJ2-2	CSARDPRGFGELFF	TGCAGTGCTAGAGATCCACGGGGTTTCGGGGAGCTGTTTTTT